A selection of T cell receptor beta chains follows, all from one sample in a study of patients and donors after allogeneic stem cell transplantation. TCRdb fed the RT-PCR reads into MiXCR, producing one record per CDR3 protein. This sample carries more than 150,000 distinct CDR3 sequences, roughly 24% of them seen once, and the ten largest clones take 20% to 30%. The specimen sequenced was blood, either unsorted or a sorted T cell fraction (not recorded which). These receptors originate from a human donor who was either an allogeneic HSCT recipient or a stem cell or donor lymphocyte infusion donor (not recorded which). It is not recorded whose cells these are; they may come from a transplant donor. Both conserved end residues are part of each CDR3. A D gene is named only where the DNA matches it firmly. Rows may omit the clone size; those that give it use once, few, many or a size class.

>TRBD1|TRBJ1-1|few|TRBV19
TGTGCCAGTAGTGACGGACAGGGGAAGGCAGCAGGCACTGAAGCTTTCTTT
CASSDGQGKAAGTEAFF
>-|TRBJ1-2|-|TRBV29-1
TGCAGCGTTTTACAGGAGGCTAACTATGGCTACACCTTC
CSVLQEANYGYTF
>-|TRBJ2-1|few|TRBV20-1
TGCAGTGCTAGAGACCCGGACACGCTCAACAATGAGCAGTTCTTC
CSARDPDTLNNEQFF
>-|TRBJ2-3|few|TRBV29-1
TGCAGCGTTGGTTTGGGACCCCTCACAGATACGCAGTATTTT
CSVGLGPLTDTQYF
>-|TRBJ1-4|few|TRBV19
TGTTCCAGTAGCGACGGCTTTAATGAAAAACTGTTTTTT
CSSSDGFNEKLFF
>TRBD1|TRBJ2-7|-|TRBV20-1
TGCAGTGCTTTCTTACTCCGGGACAGGGTCTCCTACGAGCAGTACTTC
CSAFLLRDRVSYEQYF
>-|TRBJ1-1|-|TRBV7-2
TGTGCCAGCAGCTTGGGGGGGCGGTTGAACACTGAAGCTTTCTTT
CASSLGGRLNTEAFF
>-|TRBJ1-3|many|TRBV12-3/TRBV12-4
TGTGCCAGCAGTTTGCGGTACTCTGGAAACACCATATATTTT
CASSLRYSGNTIYF
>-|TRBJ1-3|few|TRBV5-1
TGCGCCAGCAGCTTGCGGGGAAATGGAAACACCATATATTTT
CASSLRGNGNTIYF
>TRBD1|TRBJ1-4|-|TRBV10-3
TGTGCCATCAGTGCCGGGACAGGGGATGAAAAACTGTTTTTT
CAISAGTGDEKLFF
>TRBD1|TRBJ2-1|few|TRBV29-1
TGCAGCGTTGAAGATCGGGACAGCCTTCGGGGCAATGAGCAGTTCTTC
CSVEDRDSLRGNEQFF
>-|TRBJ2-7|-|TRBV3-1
TGTGCCAGCCGCGGGGTTTACGAGCAGTACTTC
CASRGVYEQYF
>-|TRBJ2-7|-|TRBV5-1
TGCGCCAGCAGCTTGGACGGGGTCCTATCCTACGAGCAGTACTTC
CASSLDGVLSYEQYF
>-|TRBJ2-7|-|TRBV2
TGTGCCAGCAGTGAAGGGAGTAACTACGAGCAGTACTTC
CASSEGSNYEQYF
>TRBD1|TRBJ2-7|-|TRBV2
TGTGCCAGCAGTGTCACCGGGACAGGGGGGGACGAGCAGTACTTC
CASSVTGTGGDEQYF
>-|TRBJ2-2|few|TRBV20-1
TGCAGTGCTAGATCCCTAGCCAGGGGCGGGGAGCTGTTTTTT
CSARSLARGGELFF
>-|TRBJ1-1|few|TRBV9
TGTGCCAGCAGCCCTTGGAAGGACAGCCACACTGAAGCTTTCTTT
CASSPWKDSHTEAFF
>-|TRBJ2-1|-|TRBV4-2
TGTGCCAGCAGCCAAGATCTACGGGACTCCTACAATGAGCAGTTCTTC
CASSQDLRDSYNEQFF
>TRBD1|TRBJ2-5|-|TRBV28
TGTGCCAACAGGCGGACAGGACAAGAGACCCAGTACTTC
CANRRTGQETQYF
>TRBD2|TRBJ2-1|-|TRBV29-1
TGCAGCGTTGAACCGCGGCGGACTAGCTATAATGAGCAGTTCTTC
CSVEPRRTSYNEQFF
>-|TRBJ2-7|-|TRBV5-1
TGCGCCAGCAGCTTGGGGGGCCCGACCTACGAGCAGTACTTC
CASSLGGPTYEQYF
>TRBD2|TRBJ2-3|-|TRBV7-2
TGTGCCAGCAGCTTAATGCTTACTAGCGGGGGATCGGGTACGCAGTATTTT
CASSLMLTSGGSGTQYF
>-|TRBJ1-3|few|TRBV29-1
TGCAGCGTTGAAGAACTGGTCGGGGAAGAAGGATCTGGAAACACCATATATTTT
CSVEELVGEEGSGNTIYF
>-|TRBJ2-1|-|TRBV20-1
TGCAGTGCTAGGATCTACAATGAGCAGTTCTTC
CSARIYNEQFF
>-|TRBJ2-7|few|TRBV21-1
TGTGCCAGCAGCAAAGACCAGTCCTACGAGCAGTACTTC
CASSKDQSYEQYF
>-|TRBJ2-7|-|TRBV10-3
TGTGCCATCAGTAAGGACGAGGAGCAGTACTTC
CAISKDEEQYF
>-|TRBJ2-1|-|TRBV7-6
TGTGCCAGCAGCTTATTTCCCGTGTACAATGAGCAGTTCTTC
CASSLFPVYNEQFF
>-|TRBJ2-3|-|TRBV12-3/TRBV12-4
TGTGCCAGCAGGCCTGCAGGCGGGGAGCTCACAGATACGCAGTATTTT
CASRPAGGELTDTQYF
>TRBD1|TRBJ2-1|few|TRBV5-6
TGTGCCAGCCATGCCCAGGGGGCGCGTCTCTACAATGAGCAGTTCTTC
CASHAQGARLYNEQFF
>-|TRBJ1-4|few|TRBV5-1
TGCGCCAGCAGCCCCGGCGGGGTTTTCGACTCGGCGGAAAAACTGTTTTTT
CASSPGGVFDSAEKLFF
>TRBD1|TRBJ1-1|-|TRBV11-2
TGTGCCAGCAGCCCCCAGGGGGCCTGGACTGAAGCTTTCTTT
CASSPQGAWTEAFF
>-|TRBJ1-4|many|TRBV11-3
TGTGCCAGCAGCTTAGCGGTAAATGAAAAACTGTTTTTT
CASSLAVNEKLFF
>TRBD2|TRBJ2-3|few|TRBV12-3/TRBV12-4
TGTGCCAGCAGGCGGGGATATAGCGGGGGACGCACAGATACGCAGTATTTT
CASRRGYSGGRTDTQYF
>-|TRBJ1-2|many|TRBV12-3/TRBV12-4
TGTGCCAGCAGTTTGGACGGATTATATGGCTACACCTTC
CASSLDGLYGYTF
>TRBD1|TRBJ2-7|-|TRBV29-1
TGCAGCGTTGAAGCAGACAGGGGACGGACCGATTTAACCTACGAGCAGTACTTC
CSVEADRGRTDLTYEQYF
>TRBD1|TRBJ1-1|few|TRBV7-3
TGTGCCAGCAGCTCCGGGCGGACAGGGGAAAATGAAGCTTTCTTT
CASSSGRTGENEAFF
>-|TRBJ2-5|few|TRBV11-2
TGTGCCAGCAGGGCCTACAACCAAGAGACCCAGTACTTC
CASRAYNQETQYF
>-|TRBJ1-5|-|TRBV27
TGTGCCAGCAGTTTAGCTTGGGTTGGCGATCAGCCCCAGCATTTT
CASSLAWVGDQPQHF
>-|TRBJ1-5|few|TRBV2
TGTGCCAGCACCCCGGAGATGGCCGTTAGCAATCAGCCCCAGCATTTT
CASTPEMAVSNQPQHF
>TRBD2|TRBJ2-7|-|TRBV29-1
TGCAGCGTAAGGACTAGCGGACCTGGCGAGCAGTACTTC
CSVRTSGPGEQYF
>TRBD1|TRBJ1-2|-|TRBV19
TGTGCCAGTGGGGACAGGGGGCTTTATGGCTACACCTTC
CASGDRGLYGYTF
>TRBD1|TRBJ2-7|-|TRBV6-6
TGTGCCAGCAGCTACGATCTGAGCCCGACAGGGGACGACTCCTACGAGCAGTACTTC
CASSYDLSPTGDDSYEQYF
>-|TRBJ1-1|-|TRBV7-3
TGTGCCAGCAGCTTAAGCTTAAGATGGAGATTGAACACTGAAGCTTTCTTT
CASSLSLRWRLNTEAFF
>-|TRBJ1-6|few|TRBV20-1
TGCAGTGCTGGCCATGGTAGGGGTAATTCACCCCTCCACTTT
CSAGHGRGNSPLHF
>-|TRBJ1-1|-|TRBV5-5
TGTGCCAGCAGACGAAATCAGGGTGTTAACACTGAAGCTTTCTTT
CASRRNQGVNTEAFF
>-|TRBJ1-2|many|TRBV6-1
TGTGCCAGCAGTGAAGAGGGCTCAGCCAGTCCTGGCTACACCTTC
CASSEEGSASPGYTF
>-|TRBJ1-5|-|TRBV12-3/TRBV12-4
TGTGCCATTGGACAGCTCAATCAGCCCCAGCATTTT
CAIGQLNQPQHF